One sample yielded the 6 T cell receptor beta chains listed below, sequenced in a study of Ad26.COV2.S vaccination and SARS-CoV-2 variants. Treatment defined: over 15 received Ad26.COV2.S at low or high dose, single or two shots; roughly 5 received placebo; per-sample allocation not given. Specimen acquisition occurred on day 63 following the initial vaccine or placebo injection. Some clones are missing from TCRdb's copy, which holds only in-frame ones; the method was immunoSEQ multiplex PCR. The repertoire includes some 300,000 clones, more than 70% of them detected once, and approximately 1.9% sits in the top ten. The material sequenced was peripheral blood, taken in a trial of Ad26.COV2.S vaccine versus placebo. These receptors were taken from a person aged 18-65 years who received the Ad26.COV2.S COVID-19 vaccine or a placebo.

This clone was seen a few times. This chain links TRBV6-5 with TRBJ1-1; D is unclear. Germline CDR1 MNHEY, CDR2 SVGAGI. CDR3 length equals 14 residues. The germline V and J ends were trimmed by 6 bases and 10 bases, with 21 bases remaining between them. The CDR3 reads CASRSPGSASGAFF. As DNA, the CDR3 is TGTGCCAGCAGATCCCCCGGTTCAGCGAGCGGAGCTTTCTTT.

This sequence joins TRBV3-1 (or the pseudogene TRBV3-2) and TRBJ2-5; 8 bases fit TRBD2. The J segment lost 5 bases and the V segment lost 2 bases, leaving 13 bases of the junction unmatched. CDR3 size: 17 residues. The germline V gene encodes CDR1 LGHDT and CDR2 YNNKEL (reference sequence). The CDR3 spells CASSQIWTSSYAETQYF. The CDR3 nucleotides are TGTGCCAGCAGCCAAATCTGGACTAGCTCATATGCGGAGACCCAGTACTTC.

V usage is TRBV10-2 and J usage is TRBJ2-1, with D perhaps matching TRBD2 (5 bases). The CDR3 covers 15 residues. Trimming cost V 3 bases and J 3 bases, with 12 bases left between them. The germline CDR1 and CDR2 sequences are WSHSY and SAAADI. The CDR3 loop is CASSDIALGYNEQFF. CDR3 DNA sequence: TGCGCCAGCAGTGATATAGCGTTGGGCTACAATGAGCAGTTCTTC.

The rearrangement uses TRBV6-5 and TRBJ2-2; no reliable D call. The CDR3 runs 14 residues. Germline CDR1 and CDR2: MNHEY and SVGAGI. V was cut by 7 bases and J by 1 base, with 10 bases left in between. In DNA form, the CDR3 reads TGTGCCAGCAAGTTAGATGGGAACACCGGGGAGCTGTTTTTT. Protein product: CASKLDGNTGELFF.

This clone showed up just a few times. One end of the junction varies from germline; a read error may be responsible. This sequence joins TRBV7-2 and TRBJ2-2, with 12 bases aligning to TRBD2. In germline, CDR1 is SGHTA, CDR2 FQGNSA. The CDR3 has 15 amino acids. CDR3 DNA: TGTGCCAGCAGCCTAGCGGGGGGGCACACCGGGGAGCTGTTTTTT. Protein product: CASSLAGGHTGELFF.

This sequence joins TRBV5-6 and TRBJ2-3; 8 bases are shared with TRBD1. The V segment lost 0 bases and the J segment 3 bases; nucleotides outside the gene matches: 3. Per germline, CDR1 SGHDT and CDR2 YYEEEE. CDR3 length equals 15 residues. CDR3 sequence (DNA): TGTGCCAGCAGCTTGGTAACAGGGGGGACAGATACGCAGTATTTT. It translates to CASSLVTGGTDTQYF.